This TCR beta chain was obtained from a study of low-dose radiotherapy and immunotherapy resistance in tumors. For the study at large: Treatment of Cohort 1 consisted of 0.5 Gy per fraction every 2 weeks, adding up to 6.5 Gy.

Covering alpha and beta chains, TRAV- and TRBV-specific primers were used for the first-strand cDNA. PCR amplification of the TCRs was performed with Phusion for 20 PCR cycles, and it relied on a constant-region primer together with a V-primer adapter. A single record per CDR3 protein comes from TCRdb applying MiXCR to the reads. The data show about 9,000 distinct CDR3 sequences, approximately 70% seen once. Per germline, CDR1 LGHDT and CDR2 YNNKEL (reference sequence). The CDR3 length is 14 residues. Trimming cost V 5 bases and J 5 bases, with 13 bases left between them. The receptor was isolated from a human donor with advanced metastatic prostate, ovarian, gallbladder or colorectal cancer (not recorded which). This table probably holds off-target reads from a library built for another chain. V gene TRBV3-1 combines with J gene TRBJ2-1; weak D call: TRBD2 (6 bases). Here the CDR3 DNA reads TGTGCCAGCAGCTCCCGGGGACTCCACAATGAGCAGTTCTTC. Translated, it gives CASSSRGLHNEQFF.